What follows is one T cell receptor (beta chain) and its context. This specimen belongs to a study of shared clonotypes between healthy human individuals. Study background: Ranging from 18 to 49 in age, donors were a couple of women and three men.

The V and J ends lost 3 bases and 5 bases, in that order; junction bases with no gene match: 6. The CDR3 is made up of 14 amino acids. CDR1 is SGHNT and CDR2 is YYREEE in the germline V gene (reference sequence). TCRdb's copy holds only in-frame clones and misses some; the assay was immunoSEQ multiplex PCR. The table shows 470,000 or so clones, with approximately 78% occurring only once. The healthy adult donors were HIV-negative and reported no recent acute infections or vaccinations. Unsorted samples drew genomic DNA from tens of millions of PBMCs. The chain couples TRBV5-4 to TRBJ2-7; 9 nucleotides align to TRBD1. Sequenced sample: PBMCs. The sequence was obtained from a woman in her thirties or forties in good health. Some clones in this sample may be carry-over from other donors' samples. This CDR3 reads CASSWDREINEQYF. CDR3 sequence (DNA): TGTGCCAGCAGCTGGGACAGGGAGATTAACGAGCAGTACTTC.